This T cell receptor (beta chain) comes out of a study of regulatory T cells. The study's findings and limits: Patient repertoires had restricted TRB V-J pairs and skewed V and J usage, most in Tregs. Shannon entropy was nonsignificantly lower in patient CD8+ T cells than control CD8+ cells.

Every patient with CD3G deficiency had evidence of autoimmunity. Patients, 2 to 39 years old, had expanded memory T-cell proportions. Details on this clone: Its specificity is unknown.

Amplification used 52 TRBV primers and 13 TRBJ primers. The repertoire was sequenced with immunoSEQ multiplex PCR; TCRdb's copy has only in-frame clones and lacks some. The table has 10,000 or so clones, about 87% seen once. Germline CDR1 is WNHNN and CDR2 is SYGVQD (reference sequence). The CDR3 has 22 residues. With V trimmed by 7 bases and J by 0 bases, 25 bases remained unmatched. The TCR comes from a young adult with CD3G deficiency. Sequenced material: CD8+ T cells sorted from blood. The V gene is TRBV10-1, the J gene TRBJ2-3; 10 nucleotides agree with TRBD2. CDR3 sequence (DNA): TGCGCCAGCAAAGGGGCCCATTTAGGGACTAGCGCGTTAAGCAGCAGCACAGATACGCAGTATTTT. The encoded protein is CASKGAHLGTSALSSSTDTQYF.